This is a list of T cell receptor beta chains from one sample in a study of blood T cell repertoires in COVID-19. The assay was immunoSEQ multiplex PCR, and TCRdb's table has in-frame clones only and misses some. The sample includes 190,000 or so clones, around 80% of them seen just once. The specimen sequenced was peripheral blood. All receptors derive from a human donor with acute or convalescent COVID-19. The donor label of this sample is uncertain. CDR3s include the opening cysteine and the closing phenylalanine or tryptophan. A D gene is named only where the DNA matches it firmly. Only some rows state a clone size, as once, few, many or a class for expanded clones.

>TRBD1|-|TRBJ1-2|TRBV29-1
TGCAGCGTCACCGGGACAGGGGGCGCGTGGGGCTACACCTTC
CSVTGTGGAWGYTF
>-|-|TRBJ2-1|TRBV21-1
TGTGCCAGCAGCAGAGAGAGGAGAGACCCCTACAATGAGCAGTTCTTC
CASSRERRDPYNEQFF
>-|-|TRBJ1-1|TRBV9
TGTGCCAGCAGCGTAACCGAACAGGCCAACACTGAAGCTTTCTTT
CASSVTEQANTEAFF
>TRBD2|-|TRBJ2-2|TRBV28
TGTGCCAGCAGAGAAAATAGACCGGGAGGCACCGGGGAGCTGTTTTTT
CASRENRPGGTGELFF
>TRBD1|-|TRBJ1-4|TRBV7-9
TGTGCCAGCAGCCCTGGGGGACAGGGTCATGAAAAACTGTTTTTT
CASSPGGQGHEKLFF
>-|once|TRBJ2-5|TRBV20-1
TGCAGTGCTAGTCGCCAGGGGAAATGGGAGACCCAGTACTTC
CSASRQGKWETQYF
>TRBD1|-|TRBJ2-5|TRBV6-5
TGTGCCAGCGGGGGGACAGGAAGGTCGCTGGAGACCCAGTACTTC
CASGGTGRSLETQYF
>TRBD1|-|TRBJ2-1|TRBV19
TGTGCCAGTAATCTCCGGGACAGTCACAATGAGCAGTTCTTC
CASNLRDSHNEQFF
>TRBD1|-|TRBJ2-5|TRBV18
TGTGCCAGCTCCGACAGGGTGGAAGAGACCCAGTACTTC
CASSDRVEETQYF
>-|-|TRBJ2-7|TRBV5-8
TGTGCCAGCAGCTTTGAGGCGGACAGAACTCTTTATGGGTACTACGAGCAGTACTTC
CASSFEADRTLYGYYEQYF
>-|-|TRBJ2-7|TRBV6-2/TRBV6-3
TGTGCCAGCAGTTACTCGATGCTGGCGCGAACGACAAACGAGTACGAGCAGTACTTC
CASSYSMLARTTNEYEQYF
>TRBD1|-|TRBJ1-1|TRBV7-2
TGTGCCAGCAGTGAAAGACAGGGGCACACTGAAGCTTTCTTT
CASSERQGHTEAFF
>-|-|TRBJ2-7|TRBV11-2
TGTGCCAGCAGCTTCAAGGGGAACTACGAGCAGTACTTC
CASSFKGNYEQYF
>-|-|TRBJ1-1|TRBV29-1
TGCAGCGTTGAAGATAAGGGGGTAAGAGCTACTGAAGCTTTCTTT
CSVEDKGVRATEAFF
>-|-|TRBJ2-5|TRBV28
TGTGCCAGCAGAACGCGGGCGTACCAAGAGACCCAGTACTTC
CASRTRAYQETQYF
>TRBD1|-|TRBJ1-5|TRBV10-2
TGCGCCAGCAGTGGGGACAGGGATCAGCCCCAGCATTTT
CASSGDRDQPQHF
>-|once|TRBJ2-3|TRBV30
TGTGCCTGGAGTGTATCTTATTCGAGACTAACGGATACGCAGTATTTT
CAWSVSYSRLTDTQYF
>-|-|TRBJ1-4|TRBV5-1
TGCGCCAGCAGCTTGGCCGGGGATGAAAAACTGTTTTTT
CASSLAGDEKLFF
>-|-|TRBJ1-1|TRBV6-6
TGTGCCAGCAGTTACTCAGGGGCTGACACTGAAGCTTTCTTT
CASSYSGADTEAFF
>TRBD1|-|TRBJ1-4|TRBV19
TGTGCCAGTAGCCCGGGGACAGTCAATGAAAAACTGTTTTTT
CASSPGTVNEKLFF
>TRBD2|-|TRBJ2-7|TRBV28
TGTGCCAGCAGTAATCCCGGGACTAGCGTCACCTACGAGCAGTACTTC
CASSNPGTSVTYEQYF
>-|-|TRBJ2-2|TRBV21-1
TGTGCCAGCAGCAAGTCTAGCGGGAGAGTCGGGGAGCTGTTTTTT
CASSKSSGRVGELFF
>-|-|TRBJ1-4|TRBV19
TGTGCCAGTAGTATTCTCAGGGATGAAAAACTGTTTTTT
CASSILRDEKLFF
>TRBD2|few|TRBJ2-7|TRBV5-6
TGTGCCAGCAGCCCGGGACTAGCGGACGAGCAGTACTTC
CASSPGLADEQYF
>-|-|TRBJ1-6|TRBV30
TGTGCCTGGAGTGTACAGGAGGGGAGTTCACCCCTCCACTTT
CAWSVQEGSSPLHF
>-|-|TRBJ1-2|TRBV7-3
TGTGCCAGCAGCCCCGGGGCAAACAGGGATGGCTACACCTTC
CASSPGANRDGYTF
>TRBD1|-|TRBJ1-1|TRBV18
TGTGCCAGCTCGCGTGGACAGGGGGTTACTGAAGCTTTCTTT
CASSRGQGVTEAFF